What follows are 9 T cell receptor beta chains derived from one specimen sequenced in a study of identical twins. TCRdb reprocessed the 5' RACE reads with MiXCR, giving one entry per CDR3 protein. The data show about 890,000 distinct CDR3 sequences, over 9% seen once. The same data also contributed to another study, on yellow fever vaccine responses in identical twins.

The sample consisted of PBMCs. The receptors were sampled from a woman aged 18 to 35 in good health.

The table lists this clonotype with a few counts. The chain is built from TRBV6-5 and TRBJ2-3, with no clear D. Germline lookup yields CDR1 MNHEY and CDR2 SVGAGI. CDR3 length: 12 residues. The V end was cut by 7 bases, the J end by 0 bases, with 5 bases between. CDR3 nucleotide sequence: TGTGCCAGCATATCTAGCACAGATACGCAGTATTTT. It translates to CASISSTDTQYF.

This clonotype occurred a few times. This chain links TRBV5-1 with TRBJ2-1, with D hard to call. Per the germline V gene, CDR1 is SGHRS and CDR2 is YFSETQ. This CDR3 spans 15 amino acids. V lost 9 bases to trimming and J lost 4 bases, with 20 bases between them. CDR3 protein: CATRAISGSYNEQFF. The CDR3 DNA sequence: TGCGCCACTCGCGCGATTTCCGGCAGTTACAATGAGCAGTTCTTC. Full variable domain (missing parts from reference TRBV5-1 and TRBJ2-1): KAGVTQTPRYLIKTRGQQVTLSCSPISGHRSVSWYQQTPGQGLQFLFEYFSETQRNKGNFPGRFSGRQFSNSRSEMNVSTLELGDSALYLCATRAISGSYNEQFFGPGTRLTVL.

CDR3 in DNA: TGTGCCAGTGACGGCGGGACTGAAGCTTTCTTT. This translates into CASDGGTEAFF. The V gene is TRBV19, the J gene TRBJ1-1, with D unclear. Trimming pared 8 bases from V and 5 bases from J, leaving 9 bases between. This CDR3 is 11 amino acids long. Germline V lookup: CDR1 LNHDA, CDR2 SQIVND (reference sequence).

V gene TRBV28 combines with J gene TRBJ1-1, with D possibly TRBD1 on 5 matching bases. There are 14 residues in the CDR3. Germline-derived CDR1 and CDR2 are MDHEN and SYDVKM. Trimming shortened V by 5 bases and J by 1 base, and 11 bases separated the two germline ends. In DNA form, the CDR3 reads TGTGCCAGCAGTCCCTGGACACAGAACACTGAAGCTTTCTTT. This codes for CASSPWTQNTEAFF.

The V call is TRBV28, the J call TRBJ1-1, with D maybe TRBD1 (5 bases). V lost 3 bases to trimming and J lost 10 bases, with 9 bases between them. This CDR3 contains 11 residues. Germline V CDR1 and CDR2: MDHEN, SYDVKM. CDR3 in amino acids: CASSLGVTAFF. CDR3 nucleotide sequence: TGTGCCAGCAGTTTGGGGGTTACAGCTTTCTTT.

V is TRBV10-1 and J is TRBJ2-7, with TRBD1 matching 8 bases. CDR3 size: 14 residues. The V segment lost 6 bases and the J segment 3 bases; nucleotides outside the gene matches: 7. The germline CDR1 and CDR2 sequences are WNHNN and SYGVQD (reference sequence). CDR3 DNA: TGCGCCAGCAGCAGTGGACAGGGTTTCTACGAGCAGTACTTC. This gives the protein CASSSGQGFYEQYF.

V gene TRBV6-6 combines with J gene TRBJ2-5; unclear D gene. The V gene's germline CDR1 is MNHNY and CDR2 SVGAGI (reference sequence). Trimming shortened V by 7 bases and J by 0 bases, and 6 bases separated the two germline ends. CDR3 length: 12 amino acids. The CDR3 DNA is TGTGCCAGCACGGGTAACCAAGAGACCCAGTACTTC. This translates into CASTGNQETQYF.

This clonotype has just a few counts. The chain employs TRBV7-7 and TRBJ2-3, with TRBD2 matching over 8 bases. The CDR3 runs to 16 residues. Germline V CDR1 and CDR2: SSHAT, FNYEAQ (reference sequence). The ends lost 5 bases at V and 6 bases at J; junction bases unmatched: 13. In DNA form, the CDR3 reads TGTGCCAGCAGCCAATCACCGGGACTAGTATTGGATACGCAGTATTTT. This encodes CASSQSPGLVLDTQYF.

This chain uses TRBV28 with TRBJ2-2, with 7 bases that match TRBD2. This CDR3 has 17 residues. CDR1 and CDR2 (germline): MDHEN, SYDVKM. The V gene end was trimmed by 7 bases and the J gene end by 4 bases; junction bases not matched to a gene: 15. The chain's CDR3 is CASTPLGGGRGTGELFF. CDR3 in DNA: TGTGCCAGCACTCCACTGGGGGGGGGGAGAGGCACCGGGGAGCTGTTTTTT.